Below are 20 T cell receptor beta chains sequenced from a single sample in a study of shared clonotypes between healthy human individuals. Generated by immunoSEQ multiplex PCR, the TCRdb table keeps only in-frame clones and is missing some. The sample lists roughly 700,000 clones; 74% were seen once. Sequences were obtained from memory CD4+ T cells sorted from blood. Subset denoted: CD45RA-negative fraction. These TCRs come from a woman aged 25 to 39 in good health.

Remarks on this clone: The same CDR3 is also encoded by other DNA sequences in this sample. The rearrangement joins TRBV5-1 to TRBJ2-1, with 7 bases fitting TRBD2. The ends lost 2 bases at V and 4 bases at J; junction bases unmatched: 6. The CDR3 is 15 residues long. Per the germline V gene, CDR1 is SGHRS and CDR2 is YFSETQ. CDR3 amino acids: CASSLSSGSYNEQFF. For the CDR3, the DNA is TGCGCCAGCAGCTTATCTAGCGGTTCTTACAATGAGCAGTTCTTC.

In its sample, this clone was seen once. This chain joins TRBV27 and TRBJ1-2; no firm D call. The length of the CDR3 is 12 residues. Trimming pared 6 bases from V and 6 bases from J, leaving 11 bases between. CDR1 and CDR2 from the germline V gene are MNHEY and SMNVEV (reference sequence). The CDR3 protein is CASRGKVNGYTF. The CDR3 bases are TGTGCCAGCAGGGGCAAAGTGAATGGCTACACCTTC.

The chain uses TRBV27 and TRBJ1-4, with D possibly being TRBD1 (5 bases). The CDR3 totals 16 residues. Trimming stripped 6 bases from V and 7 bases from J, with 21 bases between. CDR1 is MNHEY and CDR2 is SMNVEV in the germline V gene (reference sequence). The chain's CDR3 is CASSRDLLGLGEKLFF. CDR3 in DNA: TGTGCCAGCAGCCGGGACCTCCTAGGTTTAGGTGAAAAACTGTTTTTT.

This clone appeared once. The rearrangement joins TRBV15 to TRBJ2-2, with 8 bases that match TRBD2. CDR3 length equals 18 residues. V lost 1 base, J lost 1 base, and 8 bases stayed unmatched. Germline V gene data show CDR1 as LNHNV and CDR2 as YYDKDF (reference sequence). The CDR3 DNA reads TGTGCCACCAGCAGAGGAGGTAGCGGGATGGGGAACACCGGGGAGCTGTTTTTT. Amino acids: CATSRGGSGMGNTGELFF.

CDR3 in amino acids: CASSLGTQETQYF. CDR3 coding DNA: TGTGCCAGCAGCCTTGGAACTCAAGAGACCCAGTACTTC. The chain employs TRBV7-8 and TRBJ2-5; D is undetermined. Germline lookup yields CDR1 SGHVS and CDR2 FQNEAQ. The CDR3 spans 13 residues. V was shortened by 5 bases and J by 2 bases, with 9 bases between the two germline ends.

This clone has just a few counts. The V gene is TRBV28, the J gene TRBJ2-3; TRBD2 matches at 13 bases. The CDR3 loop spans 17 amino acids. Losses at the gene ends were 3 bases for V and 6 bases for J; bases not matched to a gene: 9. CDR1 and CDR2 from the germline V gene are MDHEN and SYDVKM. The CDR3 is CASSFELAGGPKDTQYF. CDR3 DNA: TGTGCCAGCAGTTTCGAACTAGCGGGAGGGCCTAAGGATACGCAGTATTTT.

This sequence joins TRBV29-1 and TRBJ2-1, with a weak D call TRBD1 (5 bases). The ends were cut back, 4 bases at V and 4 bases at J, with 14 bases in the middle. CDR3 length: 14 residues. The V gene's germline CDR1 is SQVTM and CDR2 ANQGSEA. Written as DNA, the CDR3 is TGCAGCGTTGCGTTGCAGGGAATTTACAATGAGCAGTTCTTC. This translates into CSVALQGIYNEQFF.

This chain uses TRBV4-1 with TRBJ2-2; D not certain. V lost 5 bases and J lost 4, with 14 bases in between. The CDR3 extends over 15 amino acids. Germline loops: CDR1 MGHRA, CDR2 YSYEKL. CDR3 in DNA: TGCGCCAGCAGCATCCGCCGACTGGGCACCGGGGAGCTGTTTTTT. It translates to CASSIRRLGTGELFF.

In regard to this clone: A much larger clone lies a single base off, so this may be a read error. This specimen includes other DNA sequences encoding the same CDR3. The J gene is TRBJ1-1, the V gene TRBV28; 7 bases agree with TRBD1. V trimming: 6 bases; J trimming: 1 base; junction bases outside the gene matches: 2. The CDR3 totals 13 residues. CDR1 is MDHEN, CDR2 SYDVKM, per germline. The CDR3 DNA reads TGTGCCAGCAGCCGACAGGGGAACACTGAAGCTTTCTTT. Translating gives CASSRQGNTEAFF.

V usage is TRBV2 and J usage is TRBJ1-4; a possible D gene is TRBD1 (5 bases). This CDR3 has 14 amino acids. Trimming left V 5 bases short and J 7 bases short, with 14 bases between. The germline V gene encodes CDR1 SNHLY and CDR2 FYNNEI. The CDR3 here is CASSQWTTGEKLFF. CDR3 nucleotide sequence: TGTGCCAGCAGTCAATGGACAACTGGTGAAAAACTGTTTTTT.

The chain combines TRBV6-5 with TRBJ2-5; no firm D call. The CDR3 has 15 amino acids. The germline V and J ends were trimmed by 6 bases and 5 bases, with 19 bases remaining between them. CDR1 is MNHEY and CDR2 is SVGAGI in the germline V gene. This CDR3 reads CASRKSSPGGETQYF. The DNA of the CDR3 is TGTGCCAGCAGGAAAAGTTCCCCCGGTGGGGAGACCCAGTACTTC.

The chain links TRBV7-3 to TRBJ2-7; D not resolved. Trimming shortened V by 5 bases and J by 3 bases, and 8 bases separated the two germline ends. Germline lookup yields CDR1 SGHTA and CDR2 FQGTGA. The CDR3 has 12 amino acids. The CDR3 DNA sequence: TGTGCCAGCAGCCAGGACGGCTACGAGCAGTACTTC. It specifies CASSQDGYEQYF.

The chain carries TRBV11-3 and TRBJ1-2; perhaps TRBD1 as D (5 bases). V was clipped by 3 bases and J by 4 bases, with 24 bases between them. This CDR3 contains 18 residues. Germline values: CDR1 SGHNT, CDR2 YENEEA. The DNA for the CDR3 is TGTGCCAGCAGCTTTAGGCGCAGGGCTGGGGATCTGGGCTATGGCTACACCTTC. Residues: CASSFRRRAGDLGYGYTF. The full variable domain, rest sourced from reference TRBV11-3 and TRBJ1-2, is EAGVVQSPRYKIIEKKQPVAFWCNPISGHNTLYWYLQNLGQGPELLIRYENEEAVDDSQLPKDRFSAERLKGVDSTLKIQPAELGDSAVYLCASSFRRRAGDLGYGYTFGSGTRLTVV.

Here the CDR3 reads CASIQGHTGELFF. CDR3 nucleotides: TGTGCCAGTATACAGGGCCACACCGGGGAGCTGTTTTTT. This chain joins TRBV19 and TRBJ2-2, with D perhaps TRBD1 (6 bases). Germline V gene lookup returns CDR1 LNHDA and CDR2 SQIVND (reference sequence). This CDR3 is built from 13 residues. V was trimmed by 7 bases and J by 3 bases, leaving 9 bases between them.

The chain links TRBV28 to TRBJ1-2; D gene unclear. CDR1 is MDHEN and CDR2 is SYDVKM in the germline V gene. This CDR3 has 13 residues. Trimming removed 7 bases at V and 4 bases at J, with 13 bases between. CDR3 coding DNA: TGTGCCAGCAAGGAGTATGATAGCTATGGCTACACCTTC. It is translated as CASKEYDSYGYTF.

The chain uses TRBV19 and TRBJ1-1; the D gene is possibly TRBD1 (5 bases). The CDR3 sequence is 14 residues long. CDR1 and CDR2 from the germline V gene are LNHDA and SQIVND (reference sequence). Trimming shortened V by 7 bases and J by 6 bases, and 18 bases separated the two germline ends. The CDR3 here is CASNGQLGVAEAFF. CDR3 sequence (DNA): TGTGCCAGTAACGGCCAATTGGGGGTTGCTGAAGCTTTCTTT.

This clone was recorded only once. The V and J genes are TRBV5-4 and TRBJ2-3; no definite D call. V shed 5 bases and J shed 1 base, with 8 bases lying between them. The CDR3 loop spans 13 amino acids. The germline gives CDR1 SGHNT, CDR2 YYREEE (reference sequence). CDR3 DNA sequence: TGTGCCAGCAGGCCTGGGGGCACAGATACGCAGTATTTT. Amino acid sequence: CASRPGGTDTQYF.

This clone showed up just a few times. V usage is TRBV18 and J usage is TRBJ2-1; 7 positions agree with TRBD1. The germline V gene encodes CDR1 KGHSH and CDR2 LQKENI. This CDR3 contains 17 residues. Losses at the gene ends were 4 bases for V and 1 base for J; bases not matched to a gene: 10. As DNA, the CDR3 is TGTGCCAGCTCACGGTCGAAGACAGGGTCTTCCTACAATGAGCAGTTCTTC. Protein product: CASSRSKTGSSYNEQFF.

The CDR3 sequence is CASSLAWAASTDTQYF. DNA of the CDR3: TGCGCCAGCAGCTTGGCCTGGGCAGCTAGCACAGATACGCAGTATTTT. The chain has TRBV5-1 and TRBJ2-3; D not certain. CDR1 SGHRS and CDR2 YFSETQ come from the germline V gene. This CDR3 is 16 amino acids long. Trimming shortened V by 0 bases and J by 0 bases, and 11 bases separated the two germline ends.

The chain recombines TRBV6-6 with TRBJ1-2; D call uncertain. V lost 6 bases and J lost 2, with 10 bases in between. CDR3 length equals 13 residues. Germline-derived CDR1 and CDR2 are MNHNY and SVGAGI (reference sequence). The CDR3 loop is CASSSDGNYGYTF. The DNA of the CDR3 is TGTGCCAGCAGCTCGGACGGGAACTATGGCTACACCTTC.